The 24 T cell receptor beta chains listed next were all sequenced from one sample in a study of technical replicates of blood from a handful of donors. The assay was immunoSEQ multiplex PCR, and TCRdb's table has in-frame clones only and misses some. The sample lists around 71,000 clones, around 90% occurring once. Specimen: T cells isolated from PBMCs. These receptor sequences come from a human donor in good health.

The chain couples TRBV4-3 to TRBJ1-5; possible D gene TRBD1, 5 bases. In germline, CDR1 is LGHNA, CDR2 YSLEER. This CDR3 is 13 amino acids long. With 3 bases removed from V and 7 bases from J, the gap between germline ends came to 10 bases. CDR3: CASSHGGEQPQHF. The CDR3 DNA is TGCGCCAGCAGCCATGGGGGGGAACAGCCCCAGCATTTT.

The chain has TRBV13 and TRBJ2-7; 8 bases map to TRBD2. Germline V CDR1 and CDR2: PRHDT, FYEKMQ (reference sequence). V shed 2 bases, J shed 10 bases, and the junction held 7 bases outside the gene matches. This CDR3 is 13 amino acids long. In nucleotides, the CDR3 is TGTGCCAGCAGCTTAAGACTAGCGATACAACAGTACTTC. Its translation: CASSLRLAIQQYF.

The chain is built from TRBV30 and TRBJ1-5; 10 nucleotides align to TRBD1. The trim removed 2 bases at V and 6 bases at J, leaving 4 bases unmatched. The CDR3 runs 14 residues. CDR1 GTSNPN and CDR2 SVGIG come from the germline V gene (reference sequence). For the CDR3, the DNA is TGTGCCTGGAGTCCGGGACAGGGGTCTCAGCCCCAGCATTTT. This encodes CAWSPGQGSQPQHF.

The chain employs TRBV11-3 and TRBJ1-1; a weak D match, TRBD1 (6 bases). Germline CDR1 is SGHNT and CDR2 is YENEEA. The CDR3 is made up of 14 amino acids. V was shortened by 0 bases and J by 4 bases, with 9 bases between the two germline ends. The CDR3 sequence: CASSLEAGATEAFF. CDR3 sequence (DNA): TGTGCCAGCAGCTTAGAAGCAGGGGCCACTGAAGCTTTCTTT.

V gene TRBV7-9 combines with J gene TRBJ1-5, with no clear D. Germline V CDR1 and CDR2: SEHNR, FQNEAQ (reference sequence). CDR3 size: 13 residues. V was trimmed by 1 base and J by 9 bases, leaving 10 bases between them. The DNA of the CDR3 is TGTGCCAGCAGCTTAGGGCCTAGATGGCCCCAGCATTTT. Translation gives CASSLGPRWPQHF.

This chain connects TRBV19 to TRBJ1-2, with 7 bases fitting TRBD1. There are 13 residues in the CDR3. The germline CDR1 and CDR2 sequences are LNHDA and SQIVND (reference sequence). V was pared by 7 bases and J by 4 bases, with 6 bases of the junction left unmatched. Here the CDR3 reads CASTDRVGYGYTF. The CDR3 nucleotides read TGTGCCAGTACCGACAGGGTCGGCTATGGCTACACCTTC.

The genes are TRBV6-5 and TRBJ2-7; D perhaps matches TRBD2 (6 bases). V lost 1 base, J lost 7 bases, and 20 bases lay in between. The CDR3 totals 16 residues. The germline gives CDR1 MNHEY, CDR2 SVGAGI. The CDR3 sequence: CASSYYSGLARGEQYF. The DNA of the CDR3 is TGTGCCAGCAGTTACTACTCGGGACTGGCGAGGGGAGAGCAGTACTTC.

The CDR3 region is CASSVDLDYEAFF. The CDR3 nucleotides are TGTGCCAGCAGCGTAGATCTGGACTATGAAGCTTTCTTT. The V gene is TRBV9, the J gene TRBJ1-1; D is undetermined. Per the germline V gene, CDR1 is SGDLS and CDR2 is YYNGEE. CDR3 size: 13 residues. The ends were cut back, 0 bases at V and 7 bases at J, with 10 bases in the middle.

The chain joins TRBV5-1 to TRBJ1-4, with D possibly being TRBD1 (5 bases). This CDR3 region has 16 residues. Trimming removed 0 bases at V and 0 bases at J, with 9 bases between. Germline assignment: CDR1 SGHRS and CDR2 YFSETQ. CDR3 in amino acids: CASSLADRPTNEKLFF. The DNA for the CDR3 is TGCGCCAGCAGCTTGGCCGACAGACCAACTAATGAAAAACTGTTTTTT.

This clone appeared a single time. The CDR3 is CASSLGQGGYTEAFF. CDR3 bases: TGTGCCAGCAGTTTAGGACAGGGAGGGTACACTGAAGCTTTCTTT. The rearrangement links TRBV28 to TRBJ1-1, with 8 bases aligning to TRBD1. V dropped 2 bases and J dropped 3; count of bases not matched to a gene: 5. The CDR3 has 15 amino acids. Germline assignment: CDR1 MDHEN and CDR2 SYDVKM.

The chain joins TRBV4-1 to TRBJ2-1; tentatively, D is TRBD2 (6 bases). This CDR3 is built from 16 residues. Trimming took 1 base from V and 6 from J, leaving 16 bases between them. Germline CDR1 reads MGHRA; CDR2 reads YSYEKL. The CDR3 here is CASSQVGAGNFNEQFF. DNA of the CDR3: TGCGCCAGCAGCCAAGTAGGGGCGGGGAACTTCAATGAGCAGTTCTTC.

The chain employs TRBV6-6 and TRBJ2-5; maybe TRBD2 (6 bases). Trimming cost V 8 bases and J 5 bases, with 6 bases left between them. Looked up from germline, CDR1 is MNHNY and CDR2 is SVGAGI (reference sequence). This CDR3 spans 10 amino acids. CDR3 in amino acids: CASGGETQYF. CDR3 nucleotides: TGTGCCAGCGGGGGGGAGACCCAGTACTTC.

The V and J genes are TRBV11-2 and TRBJ1-1; D is uncertain. V lost 1 base and J 4 bases, leaving 10 bases between the germline ends. CDR1 is SGHAT, CDR2 FQNNGV, per germline. The CDR3 contains 14 residues. CDR3 coding DNA: TGTGCCAGCAGCTTAGTTTCCCGGGGCACTGAAGCTTTCTTT. Its translation: CASSLVSRGTEAFF.

V is TRBV7-9 and J is TRBJ2-1; the D gene is possibly TRBD2 (5 bases). Per the germline V gene, CDR1 is SEHNR and CDR2 is FQNEAQ (reference sequence). The CDR3 is 14 amino acids. The V end was cut by 3 bases, the J end by 8 bases, with 14 bases between. The CDR3 coding sequence is TGTGCCAGCAGCTTGGATTTGACTATCCATGAGCAGTTCTTC. It codes for CASSLDLTIHEQFF.

V usage is TRBV9 and J usage is TRBJ1-2, with D hard to call. Germline CDR1 SGDLS, CDR2 YYNGEE. Deletions cut 0 bases from V and 1 base from J, with 7 bases between. This CDR3 comprises 14 residues. The CDR3 protein is CASSVGHHNYGYTF. DNA of the CDR3: TGTGCCAGCAGCGTAGGACATCATAACTATGGCTACACCTTC.

This chain links TRBV30 with TRBJ1-2; D unclear. Looked up from germline, CDR1 is GTSNPN and CDR2 is SVGIG (reference sequence). The CDR3 is 13 amino acids. The V and J ends lost 3 bases and 4 bases respectively, with 12 bases between them. The CDR3 loop is CAWSSEVLYGYTF. The CDR3, as DNA: TGTGCCTGGAGCTCCGAGGTCCTCTATGGCTACACCTTC.

V is TRBV5-1 and J is TRBJ2-2; no clear D gene. The germline V gene has CDR1 SGHRS and CDR2 YFSETQ. The V end lost 7 bases, the J end lost 0 bases, and 13 bases lay between the germline ends. The CDR3 has 15 amino acids. The CDR3 sequence: CASFTGQANTGELFF. The CDR3 nucleotides are TGCGCCAGCTTCACTGGGCAGGCGAACACCGGGGAGCTGTTTTTT. Looking up the rest from reference TRBV5-1 and TRBJ2-2 gives the full variable domain: KAGVTQTPRYLIKTRGQQVTLSCSPISGHRSVSWYQQTPGQGLQFLFEYFSETQRNKGNFPGRFSGRQFSNSRSEMNVSTLELGDSALYLCASFTGQANTGELFFGEGSRLTVL.

V gene TRBV4-3 combines with J gene TRBJ1-1; 8 nucleotides match TRBD1. After removal of 3 bases from V and 3 bases from J, the junction contained 3 bases not matched to a gene. The germline gives CDR1 LGHNA, CDR2 YSLEER. This CDR3 has 14 residues. DNA for the CDR3: TGCGCCAGCAGCCACCTGACAGGGGACACTGAAGCTTTCTTT. Translation gives CASSHLTGDTEAFF.

The chain links TRBV25-1 to TRBJ1-1; perhaps TRBD1 as D (6 bases). Per germline, CDR1 MGHDK and CDR2 SYGVNS. CDR3 length: 16 amino acids. Trimming removed 4 bases from V and 4 bases from J, with 19 bases in between. The CDR3 is CASSGGHRFIGTEAFF. The CDR3 region has the DNA TGTGCCAGCAGTGGGGGGCACAGGTTTATTGGCACTGAAGCTTTCTTT. The full variable domain, its missing parts supplied by reference TRBV25-1 and TRBJ1-1, is EADIYQTPRYLVIGTGKKITLECSQTMGHDKMYWYQQDPGMELHLIHYSYGVNSTEKGDLSSESTVSRIRTEHFPLTLESARPSHTSQYLCASSGGHRFIGTEAFFGQGTRLTVV.

This clone was seen just once. V and J are TRBV19 and TRBJ1-2; 7 nucleotides match TRBD1. Germline V gene sequence: CDR1 LNHDA, CDR2 SQIVND (reference sequence). V shed 5 bases and J 5 bases; nucleotides not matched to a gene: 11. CDR3 size: 15 residues. CDR3: CASSEIQGVLYGYTF. DNA of the CDR3: TGTGCCAGTAGTGAAATCCAGGGGGTGTTGTATGGCTACACCTTC.

The V call is TRBV5-6, the J call TRBJ2-7; weak D call: TRBD1 (5 bases). This CDR3 contains 12 residues. Trimming took off 4 bases at V and 1 base at J, with 6 bases between the two ends. The germline V gene encodes CDR1 SGHDT and CDR2 YYEEEE. CDR3: CASSDSSYEQYF. As DNA, the CDR3 is TGTGCCAGCAGCGACAGTTCCTACGAGCAGTACTTC. Full variable domain (rest looked up from reference TRBV5-6 and TRBJ2-7): DAGVTQSPTHLIKTRGQQVTLRCSPKSGHDTVSWYQQALGQGPQFIFQYYEEEERQRGNFPDRFSGHQFPNYSSELNVNALLLGDSALYLCASSDSSYEQYFGPGTRLTVT.

CDR3 sequence: CASSIKDRTYEQYF. In DNA form, the CDR3 reads TGTGCCAGTAGTATCAAGGACAGGACCTACGAGCAGTACTTC. The chain recombines TRBV19 with TRBJ2-7; TRBD1 matches 7 bases. The germline V gene encodes CDR1 LNHDA and CDR2 SQIVND (reference sequence). CDR3 length: 14 residues. The trim removed 3 bases at V and 2 bases at J, leaving 4 bases unmatched.

The chain recombines TRBV29-1 with TRBJ2-7, with a tentative D call TRBD2 (5 bases). This CDR3 has 13 residues. CDR1 is SQVTM, CDR2 ANQGSEA, per germline. V shed 6 bases and J shed 3 bases, with 15 bases lying between them. Here the CDR3 reads CSVDTRGSYEQYF. CDR3 coding DNA: TGCAGCGTGGATACTAGAGGCAGCTACGAGCAGTACTTC.

The chain employs TRBV18 and TRBJ1-1; D might be TRBD1 (5 bases). Germline V gene data show CDR1 as KGHSH and CDR2 as LQKENI. CDR3 length: 13 amino acids. Trimming shortened V by 5 bases and J by 1 base, and 8 bases separated the two germline ends. The CDR3 DNA is TGTGCCAGCTCAGCCCAGGGGAACACTGAAGCTTTCTTT. Translation: CASSAQGNTEAFF.